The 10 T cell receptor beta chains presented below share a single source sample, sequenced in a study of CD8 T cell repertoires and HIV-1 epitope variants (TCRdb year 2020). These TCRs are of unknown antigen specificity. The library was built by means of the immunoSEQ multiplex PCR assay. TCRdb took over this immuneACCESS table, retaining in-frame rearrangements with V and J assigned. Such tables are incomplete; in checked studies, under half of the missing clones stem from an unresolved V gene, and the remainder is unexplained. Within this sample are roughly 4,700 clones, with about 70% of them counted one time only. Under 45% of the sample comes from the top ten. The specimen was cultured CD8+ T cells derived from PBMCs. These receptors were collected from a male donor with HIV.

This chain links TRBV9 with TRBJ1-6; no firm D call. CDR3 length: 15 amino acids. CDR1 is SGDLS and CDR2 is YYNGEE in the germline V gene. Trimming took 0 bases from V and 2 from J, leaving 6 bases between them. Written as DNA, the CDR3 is TGTGCCAGCAGCGTAGGACGGCCCTATAATTCACCCCTCCACTTT. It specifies CASSVGRPYNSPLHF.

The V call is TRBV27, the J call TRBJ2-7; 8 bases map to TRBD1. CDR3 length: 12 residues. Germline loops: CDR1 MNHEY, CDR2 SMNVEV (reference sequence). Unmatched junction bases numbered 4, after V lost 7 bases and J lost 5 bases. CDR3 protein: CASTDRVHEQYF. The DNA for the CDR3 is TGTGCCAGCACGGACAGGGTCCACGAGCAGTACTTC.

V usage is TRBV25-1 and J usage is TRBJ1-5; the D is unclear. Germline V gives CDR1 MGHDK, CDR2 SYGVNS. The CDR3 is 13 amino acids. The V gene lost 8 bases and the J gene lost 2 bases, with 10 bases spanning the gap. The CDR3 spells CASVGYGNQPQHF. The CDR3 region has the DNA TGTGCCAGCGTGGGGTATGGCAATCAGCCCCAGCATTTT.

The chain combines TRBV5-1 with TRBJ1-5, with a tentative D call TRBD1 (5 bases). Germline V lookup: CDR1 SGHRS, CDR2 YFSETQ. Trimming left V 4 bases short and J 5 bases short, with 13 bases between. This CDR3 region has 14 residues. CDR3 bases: TGCGCCAGCAGCCCAGGGTTCCAGGATCAGCCCCAGCATTTT. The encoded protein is CASSPGFQDQPQHF. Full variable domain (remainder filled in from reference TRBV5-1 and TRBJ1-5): KAGVTQTPRYLIKTRGQQVTLSCSPISGHRSVSWYQQTPGQGLQFLFEYFSETQRNKGNFPGRFSGRQFSNSRSEMNVSTLELGDSALYLCASSPGFQDQPQHFGDGTRLSIL.

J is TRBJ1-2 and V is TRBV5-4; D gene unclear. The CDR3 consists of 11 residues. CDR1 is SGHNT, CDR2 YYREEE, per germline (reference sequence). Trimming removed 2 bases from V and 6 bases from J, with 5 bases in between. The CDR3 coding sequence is TGTGCCAGCAGCTTTCAAGATGGCTACACCTTC. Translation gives CASSFQDGYTF.

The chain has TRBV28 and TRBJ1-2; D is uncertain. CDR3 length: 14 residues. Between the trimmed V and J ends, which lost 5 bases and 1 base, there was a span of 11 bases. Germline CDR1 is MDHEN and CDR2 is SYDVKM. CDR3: CASSGIGLNYGYTF. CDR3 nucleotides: TGTGCCAGCAGTGGGATAGGGCTTAACTATGGCTACACCTTC.

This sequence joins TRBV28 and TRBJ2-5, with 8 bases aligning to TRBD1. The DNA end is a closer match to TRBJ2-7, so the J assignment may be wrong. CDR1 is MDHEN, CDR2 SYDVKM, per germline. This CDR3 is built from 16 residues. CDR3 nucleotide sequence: TGTGCCAGCAGCCAATCCCGGGACAGGCGTACCTACGAGCAGTACTTC. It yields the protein CASSQSRDRRTYEQYF.

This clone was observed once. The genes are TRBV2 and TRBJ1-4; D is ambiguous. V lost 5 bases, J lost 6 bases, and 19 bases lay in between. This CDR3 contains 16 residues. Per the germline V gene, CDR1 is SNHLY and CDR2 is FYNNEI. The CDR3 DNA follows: TGTGCCAGCAGTATGGGCTCACAGAGAAGGGATGAAAAACTGTTTTTT. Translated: CASSMGSQRRDEKLFF.

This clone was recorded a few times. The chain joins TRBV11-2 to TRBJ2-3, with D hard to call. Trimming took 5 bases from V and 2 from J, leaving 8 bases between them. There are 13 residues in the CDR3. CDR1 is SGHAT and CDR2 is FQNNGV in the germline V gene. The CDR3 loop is CASSPGNTDTQYF. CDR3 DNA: TGTGCCAGCAGCCCCGGAAACACAGATACGCAGTATTTT.

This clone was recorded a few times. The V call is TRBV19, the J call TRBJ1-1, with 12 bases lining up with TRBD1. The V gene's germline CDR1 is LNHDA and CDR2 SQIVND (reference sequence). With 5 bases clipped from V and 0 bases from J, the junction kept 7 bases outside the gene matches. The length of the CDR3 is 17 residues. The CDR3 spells CASSPGTGGLVNTEAFF. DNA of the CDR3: TGTGCCAGTAGTCCGGGGACAGGGGGCTTAGTGAACACTGAAGCTTTCTTT.